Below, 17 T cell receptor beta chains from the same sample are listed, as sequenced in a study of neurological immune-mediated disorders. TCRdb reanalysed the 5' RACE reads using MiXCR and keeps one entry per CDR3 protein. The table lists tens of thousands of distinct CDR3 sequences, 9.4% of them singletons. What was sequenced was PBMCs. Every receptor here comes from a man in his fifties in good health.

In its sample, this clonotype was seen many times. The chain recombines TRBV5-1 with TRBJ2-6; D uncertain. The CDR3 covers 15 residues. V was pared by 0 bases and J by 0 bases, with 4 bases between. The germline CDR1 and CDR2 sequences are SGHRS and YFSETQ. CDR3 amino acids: CASSLDNSGANVLTF. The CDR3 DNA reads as TGCGCCAGCAGCTTGGACAACTCTGGGGCCAACGTCCTGACTTTC.

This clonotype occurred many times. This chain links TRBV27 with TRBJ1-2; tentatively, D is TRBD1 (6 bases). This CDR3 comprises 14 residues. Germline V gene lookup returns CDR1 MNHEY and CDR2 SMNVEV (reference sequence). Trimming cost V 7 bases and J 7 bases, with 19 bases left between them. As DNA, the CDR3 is TGTGCCAGCACCATTAGGGCAGGGGCGGCTGGCTACACCTTC. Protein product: CASTIRAGAAGYTF.

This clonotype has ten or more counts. The CDR3 region is CASSAWGGVYEQYF. The CDR3 DNA reads TGTGCCAGCAGCGCCTGGGGCGGGGTATACGAGCAGTACTTC. This sequence joins TRBV25-1 and TRBJ2-7, with D tentatively TRBD2 (6 bases). Looked up from germline, CDR1 is MGHDK and CDR2 is SYGVNS. The V end was cut by 6 bases, the J end by 4 bases, with 16 bases between. This CDR3 comprises 14 residues.

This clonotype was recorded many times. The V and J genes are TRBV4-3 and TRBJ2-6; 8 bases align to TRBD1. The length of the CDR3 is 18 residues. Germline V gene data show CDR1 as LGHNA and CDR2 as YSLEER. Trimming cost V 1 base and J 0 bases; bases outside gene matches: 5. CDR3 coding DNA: TGCGCCAGCAGCCAAGGGACAGGGCCTCTCTCTGGGGCCAACGTCCTGACTTTC. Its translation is CASSQGTGPLSGANVLTF.

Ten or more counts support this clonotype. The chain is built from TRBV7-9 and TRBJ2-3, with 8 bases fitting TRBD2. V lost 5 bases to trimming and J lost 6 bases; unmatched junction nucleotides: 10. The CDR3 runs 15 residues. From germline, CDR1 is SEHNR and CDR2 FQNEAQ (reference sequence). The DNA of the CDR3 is TGTGCCAGCAGCCCCTTCCCCAGCGGGGGTGATACGCAGTATTTT. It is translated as CASSPFPSGGDTQYF.

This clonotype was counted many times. CDR3 DNA sequence: TGTGCCACCAGTGTAACTAGCTACAATGAGCAGTTCTTC. Encoded protein: CATSVTSYNEQFF. The V and J genes are TRBV24-1 and TRBJ2-1; maybe TRBD2 (5 bases). Trimming took off 5 bases at V and 3 bases at J, with 7 bases between the two ends. CDR3 size: 13 residues. The V gene's germline CDR1 is KGHDR and CDR2 SFDVKD.

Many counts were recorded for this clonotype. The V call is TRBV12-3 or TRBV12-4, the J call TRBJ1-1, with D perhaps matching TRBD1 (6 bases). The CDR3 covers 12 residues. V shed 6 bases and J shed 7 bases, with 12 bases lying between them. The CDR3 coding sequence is TGTGCCAGCAGCCGAGGACAGAATGAAGCTTTCTTT. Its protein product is CASSRGQNEAFF.

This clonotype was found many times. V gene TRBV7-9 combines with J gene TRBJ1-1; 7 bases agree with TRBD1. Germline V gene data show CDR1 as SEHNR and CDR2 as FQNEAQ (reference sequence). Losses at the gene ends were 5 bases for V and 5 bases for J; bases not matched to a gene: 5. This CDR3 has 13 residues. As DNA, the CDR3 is TGTGCCAGCAGCCAGTCAGGGGGAACTGAAGCTTTCTTT. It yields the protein CASSQSGGTEAFF.

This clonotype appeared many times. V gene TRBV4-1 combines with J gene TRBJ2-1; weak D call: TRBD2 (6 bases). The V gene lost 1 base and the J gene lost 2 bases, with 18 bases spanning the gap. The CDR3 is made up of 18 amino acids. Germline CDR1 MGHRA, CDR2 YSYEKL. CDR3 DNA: TGCGCCAGCAGCCAAGTCTTCGACAGACTAGAAACCTACAATGAGCAGTTCTTC. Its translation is CASSQVFDRLETYNEQFF.

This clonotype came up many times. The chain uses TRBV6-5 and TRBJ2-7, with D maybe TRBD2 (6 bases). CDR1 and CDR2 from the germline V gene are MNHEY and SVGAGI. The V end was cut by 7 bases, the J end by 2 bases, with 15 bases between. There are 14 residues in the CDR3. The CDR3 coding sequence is TGTGCCAGCAAGCCGCGGTGGGAGGCCTACGAGCAGTACTTC. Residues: CASKPRWEAYEQYF.

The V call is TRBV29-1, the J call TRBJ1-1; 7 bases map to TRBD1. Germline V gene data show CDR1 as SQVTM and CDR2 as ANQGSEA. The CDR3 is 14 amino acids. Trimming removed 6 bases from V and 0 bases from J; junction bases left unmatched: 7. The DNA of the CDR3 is TGCAGCGTCCTCGACAGGGCCATGAACACTGAAGCTTTCTTT. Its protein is CSVLDRAMNTEAFF.

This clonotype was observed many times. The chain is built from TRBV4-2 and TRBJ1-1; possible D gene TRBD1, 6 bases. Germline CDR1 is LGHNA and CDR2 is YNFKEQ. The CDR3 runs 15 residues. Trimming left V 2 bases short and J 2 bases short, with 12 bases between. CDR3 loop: CASSQRGGRNTEAFF. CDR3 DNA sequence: TGTGCCAGCAGCCAACGGGGGGGCAGAAACACTGAAGCTTTCTTT.

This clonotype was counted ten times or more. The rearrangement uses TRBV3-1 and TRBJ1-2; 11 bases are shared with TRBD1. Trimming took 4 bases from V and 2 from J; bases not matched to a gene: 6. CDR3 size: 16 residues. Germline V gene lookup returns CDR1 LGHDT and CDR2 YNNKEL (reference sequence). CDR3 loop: CASSPRTGGANYGYTF. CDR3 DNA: TGTGCCAGCAGCCCCCGGACAGGGGGCGCGAACTATGGCTACACCTTC.

The CDR3 is CSVGGWTKNIQYF. The CDR3 coding sequence is TGCAGTGTAGGGGGGTGGACCAAAAACATTCAGTACTTC. The genes are TRBV20-1 and TRBJ2-4; possibly TRBD1 or TRBD2 for D (6 bases each). Germline values: CDR1 DFQATT, CDR2 SNEGSKA (reference sequence). Trimming took 7 bases from V and 2 from J, leaving 12 bases between them. The CDR3 consists of 13 residues.

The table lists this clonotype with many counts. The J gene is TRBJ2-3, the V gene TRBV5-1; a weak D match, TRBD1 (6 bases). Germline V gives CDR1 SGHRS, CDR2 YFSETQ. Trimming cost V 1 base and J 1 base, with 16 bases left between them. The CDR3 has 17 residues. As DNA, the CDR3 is TGCGCCAGCAGCTTGCGCCCTCTACAGGGACGCACAGATACGCAGTATTTT. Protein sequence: CASSLRPLQGRTDTQYF.

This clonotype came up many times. CDR3 DNA: TGCAGTGCGGGAGCCCCCACGCAGGGTCGCTACGAGCAGTACTTC. Its translation: CSAGAPTQGRYEQYF. This chain joins TRBV20-1 and TRBJ2-7; D may match TRBD1 or TRBD2 (5 bases each). Germline-derived CDR1 and CDR2 are DFQATT and SNEGSKA (reference sequence). Between the trimmed V and J ends, which lost 6 bases and 3 bases, there was a span of 21 bases. This CDR3 is built from 15 residues.

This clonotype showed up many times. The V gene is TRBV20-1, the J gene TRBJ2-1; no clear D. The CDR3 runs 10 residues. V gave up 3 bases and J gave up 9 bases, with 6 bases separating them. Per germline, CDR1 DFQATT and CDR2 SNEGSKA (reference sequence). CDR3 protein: CSASTVEQFF. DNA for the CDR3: TGCAGTGCTAGTACGGTTGAGCAGTTCTTC.